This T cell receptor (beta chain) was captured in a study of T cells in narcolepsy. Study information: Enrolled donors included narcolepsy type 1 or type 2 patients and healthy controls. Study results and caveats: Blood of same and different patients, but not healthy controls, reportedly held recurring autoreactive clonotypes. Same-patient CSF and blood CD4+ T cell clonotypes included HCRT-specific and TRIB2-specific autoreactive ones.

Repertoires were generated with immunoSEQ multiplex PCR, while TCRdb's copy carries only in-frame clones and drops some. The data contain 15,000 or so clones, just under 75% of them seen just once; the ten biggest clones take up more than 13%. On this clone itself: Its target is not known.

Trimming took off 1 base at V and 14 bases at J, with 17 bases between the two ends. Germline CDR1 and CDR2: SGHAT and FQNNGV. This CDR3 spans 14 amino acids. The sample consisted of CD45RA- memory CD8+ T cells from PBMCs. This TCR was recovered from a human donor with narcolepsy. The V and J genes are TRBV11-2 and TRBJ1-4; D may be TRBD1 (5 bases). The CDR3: CASSLGGETVELFF. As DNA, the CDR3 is TGTGCCAGCAGCTTAGGGGGGGAGACAGTTGAGCTGTTTTTT.